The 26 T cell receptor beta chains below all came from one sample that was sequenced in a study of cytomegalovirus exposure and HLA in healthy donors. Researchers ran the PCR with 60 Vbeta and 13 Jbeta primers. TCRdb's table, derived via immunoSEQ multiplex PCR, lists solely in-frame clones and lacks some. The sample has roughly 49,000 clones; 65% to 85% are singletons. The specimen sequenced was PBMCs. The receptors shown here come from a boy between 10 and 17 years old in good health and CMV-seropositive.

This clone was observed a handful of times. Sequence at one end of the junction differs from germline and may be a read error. The CDR3 region is CASSFLPPGQGLYNEQFF. CDR3 DNA sequence: TGTGCTAGCAGCTTCTTGCCCCCGGGACAGGGACTCTACAATGAGCAGTTCTTC. The genes are TRBV7-7 and TRBJ2-1, with 9 bases fitting TRBD1. The CDR3 runs 18 residues. Germline V gene lookup returns CDR1 SSHAT and CDR2 FNYEAQ (reference sequence). Full variable domain (outside the CDR3, taken from reference TRBV7-7 and TRBJ2-1): GAGVSQSPRYKVTKRGQDVTLRCDPISSHATLYWYQQALGQGPEFLTYFNYEAQPDKSGLPSDRFSAERPEGSISTLTIQRTEQRDSAMYRCASSFLPPGQGLYNEQFFGPGTRLTVL.

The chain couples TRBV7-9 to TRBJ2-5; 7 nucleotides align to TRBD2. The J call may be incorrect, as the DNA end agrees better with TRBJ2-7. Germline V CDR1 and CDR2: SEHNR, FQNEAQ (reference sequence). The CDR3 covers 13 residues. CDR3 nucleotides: TGTGCCAGCTCGACCTCGCGGGGGAGCGAGCAGTACTTC. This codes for CASSTSRGSEQYF.

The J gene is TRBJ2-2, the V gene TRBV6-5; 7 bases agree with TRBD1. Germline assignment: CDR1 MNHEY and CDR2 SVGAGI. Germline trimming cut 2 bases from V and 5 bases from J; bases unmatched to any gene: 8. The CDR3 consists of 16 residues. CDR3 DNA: TGTGCCAGCAGTTACGATTGGGGCAGGGGGACCGGGGAGCTGTTTTTT. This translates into CASSYDWGRGTGELFF.

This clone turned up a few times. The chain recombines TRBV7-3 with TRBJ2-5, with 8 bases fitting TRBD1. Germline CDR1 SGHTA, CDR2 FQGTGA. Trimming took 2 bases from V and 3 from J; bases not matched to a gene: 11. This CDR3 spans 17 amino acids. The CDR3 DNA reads TGTGCCAGCAGCTTACGGCAGGGGGCGCTTTTGAAAGAGACCCAGTACTTC. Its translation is CASSLRQGALLKETQYF.

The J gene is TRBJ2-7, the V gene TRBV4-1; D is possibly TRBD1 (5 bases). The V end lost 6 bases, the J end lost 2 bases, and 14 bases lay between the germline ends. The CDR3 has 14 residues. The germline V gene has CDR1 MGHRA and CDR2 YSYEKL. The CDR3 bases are TGCGCCAGCAGACCGGCAGGGTCTCCCTACGAGCAGTACTTC. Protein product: CASRPAGSPYEQYF.

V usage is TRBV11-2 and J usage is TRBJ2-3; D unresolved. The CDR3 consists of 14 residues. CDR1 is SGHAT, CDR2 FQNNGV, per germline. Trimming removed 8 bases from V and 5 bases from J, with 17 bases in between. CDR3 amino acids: CASYRGPYGDTQYF. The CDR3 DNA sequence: TGTGCCAGCTACCGTGGGCCCTATGGAGATACGCAGTATTTT.

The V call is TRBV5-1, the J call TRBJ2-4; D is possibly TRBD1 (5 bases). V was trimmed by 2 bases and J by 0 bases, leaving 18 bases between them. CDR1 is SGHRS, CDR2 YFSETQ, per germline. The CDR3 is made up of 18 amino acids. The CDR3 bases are TGCGCCAGCAGCTTAGCTCTCACAGGAGAACTAGCCAAAAACATTCAGTACTTC. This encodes CASSLALTGELAKNIQYF.

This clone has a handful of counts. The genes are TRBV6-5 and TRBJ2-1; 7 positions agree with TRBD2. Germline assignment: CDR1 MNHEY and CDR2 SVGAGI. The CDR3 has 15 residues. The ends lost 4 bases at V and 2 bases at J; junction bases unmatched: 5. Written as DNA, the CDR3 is TGTGCCAGCAGTTTCGCCGGGACTACCTACAATGAGCAGTTCTTC. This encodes CASSFAGTTYNEQFF.

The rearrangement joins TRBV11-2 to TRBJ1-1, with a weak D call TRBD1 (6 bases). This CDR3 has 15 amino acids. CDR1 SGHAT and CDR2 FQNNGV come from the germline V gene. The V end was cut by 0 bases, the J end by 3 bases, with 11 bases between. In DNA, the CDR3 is TGTGCCAGCAGCTTAGAATCAGGGGTTGACACTGAAGCTTTCTTT. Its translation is CASSLESGVDTEAFF. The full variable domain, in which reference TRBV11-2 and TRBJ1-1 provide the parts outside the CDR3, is EAGVAQSPRYKIIEKRQSVAFWCNPISGHATLYWYQQILGQGPKLLIQFQNNGVVDDSQLPKDRFSAERLKGVDSTLKIQPAKLEDSAVYLCASSLESGVDTEAFFGQGTRLTVV.

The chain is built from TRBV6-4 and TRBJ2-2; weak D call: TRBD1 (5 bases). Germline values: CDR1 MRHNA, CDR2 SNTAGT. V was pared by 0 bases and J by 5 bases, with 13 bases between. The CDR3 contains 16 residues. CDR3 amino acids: CASSDSRQGYTGELFF. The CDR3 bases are TGTGCCAGCAGTGACTCGAGGCAGGGATATACCGGGGAGCTGTTTTTT.

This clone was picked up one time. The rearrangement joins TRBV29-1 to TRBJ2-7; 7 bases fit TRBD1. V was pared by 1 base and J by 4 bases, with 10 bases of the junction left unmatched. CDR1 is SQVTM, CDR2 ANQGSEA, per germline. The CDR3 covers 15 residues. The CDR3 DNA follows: TGCAGCGTTGAAGCACCCGACAGGGTGGGTTACGAGCAGTACTTC. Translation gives CSVEAPDRVGYEQYF.

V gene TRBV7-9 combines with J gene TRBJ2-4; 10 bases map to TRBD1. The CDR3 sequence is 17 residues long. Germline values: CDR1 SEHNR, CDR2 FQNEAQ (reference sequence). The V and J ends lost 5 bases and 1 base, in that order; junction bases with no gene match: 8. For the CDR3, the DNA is TGTGCCAGCAGCGGAGCCATGGGACAGGGGGCCAAAAACATTCAGTACTTC. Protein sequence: CASSGAMGQGAKNIQYF.

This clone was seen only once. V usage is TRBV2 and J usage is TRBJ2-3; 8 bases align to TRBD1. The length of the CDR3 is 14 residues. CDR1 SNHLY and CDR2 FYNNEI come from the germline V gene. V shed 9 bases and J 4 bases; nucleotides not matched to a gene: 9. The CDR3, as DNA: TGTGCCAGGGCCGGACAGGGAGGTCCAGATACGCAGTATTTT. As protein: CARAGQGGPDTQYF. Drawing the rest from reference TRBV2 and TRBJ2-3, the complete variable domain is EPEVTQTPSHQVTQMGQEVILRCVPISNHLYFYWYRQILGQKVEFLVSFYNNEISEKSEIFDDQFSVERPDGSNFTLKIRSTKLEDSAMYFCARAGQGGPDTQYFGPGTRLTVL.

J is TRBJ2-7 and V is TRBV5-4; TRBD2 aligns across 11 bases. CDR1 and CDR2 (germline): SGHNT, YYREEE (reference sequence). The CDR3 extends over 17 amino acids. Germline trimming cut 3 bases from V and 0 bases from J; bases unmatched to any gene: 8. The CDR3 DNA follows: TGTGCCAGCAGCTCTACTAGCGGGGGCCTCGGCTCCTACGAGCAGTACTTC. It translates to CASSSTSGGLGSYEQYF.

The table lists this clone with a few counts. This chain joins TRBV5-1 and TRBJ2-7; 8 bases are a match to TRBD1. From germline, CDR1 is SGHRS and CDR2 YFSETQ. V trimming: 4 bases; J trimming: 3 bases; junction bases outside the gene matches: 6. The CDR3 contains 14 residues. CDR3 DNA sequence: TGCGCCAGCAGCCCCGGGACAGGAGGCTACGAGCAGTACTTC. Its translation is CASSPGTGGYEQYF.

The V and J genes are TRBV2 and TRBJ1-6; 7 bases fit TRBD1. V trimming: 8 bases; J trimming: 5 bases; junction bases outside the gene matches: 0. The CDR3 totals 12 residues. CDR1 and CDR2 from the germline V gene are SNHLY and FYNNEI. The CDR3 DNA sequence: TGTGCCAGCGGGACAGATAATTCACCCCTCCACTTT. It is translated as CASGTDNSPLHF.

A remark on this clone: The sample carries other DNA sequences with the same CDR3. DNA for the CDR3: TGCAGTGCTAGACGGGGAAATGAGCAGTTCTTC. Amino acids: CSARRGNEQFF. V is TRBV20-1 and J is TRBJ2-1, with D perhaps matching TRBD2 (5 bases). V dropped 2 bases and J dropped 7 bases, with 6 bases sitting between them. CDR3 length: 11 amino acids. CDR1 is DFQATT and CDR2 is SNEGSKA in the germline V gene (reference sequence).

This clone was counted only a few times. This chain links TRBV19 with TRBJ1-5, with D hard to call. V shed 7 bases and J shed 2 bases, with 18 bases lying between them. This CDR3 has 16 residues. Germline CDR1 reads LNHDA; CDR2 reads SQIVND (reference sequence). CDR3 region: CASNPPSVWGNQPQHF. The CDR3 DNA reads TGTGCCAGTAACCCACCGAGCGTCTGGGGCAATCAGCCCCAGCATTTT.

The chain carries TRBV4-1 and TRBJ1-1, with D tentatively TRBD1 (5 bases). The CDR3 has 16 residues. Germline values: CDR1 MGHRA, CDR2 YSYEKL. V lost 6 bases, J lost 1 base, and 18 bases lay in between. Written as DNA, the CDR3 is TGCGCCAGCAGACTCACCGCGGGACTAGAGAACACTGAAGCTTTCTTT. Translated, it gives CASRLTAGLENTEAFF.

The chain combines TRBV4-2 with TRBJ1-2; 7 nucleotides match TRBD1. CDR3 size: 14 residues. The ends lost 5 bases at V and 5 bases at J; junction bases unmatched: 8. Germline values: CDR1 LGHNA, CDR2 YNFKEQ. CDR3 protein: CASSTGARGYGYTF. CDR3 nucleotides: TGTGCCAGCAGCACAGGGGCAAGAGGTTATGGCTACACCTTC.

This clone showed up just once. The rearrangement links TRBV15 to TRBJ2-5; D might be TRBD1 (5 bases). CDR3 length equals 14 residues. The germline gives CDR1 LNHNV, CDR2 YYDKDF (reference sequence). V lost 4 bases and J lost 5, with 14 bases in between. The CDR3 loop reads CATSNDRTQETQYF. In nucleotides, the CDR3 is TGTGCCACCAGCAACGACAGAACGCAGGAGACCCAGTACTTC.

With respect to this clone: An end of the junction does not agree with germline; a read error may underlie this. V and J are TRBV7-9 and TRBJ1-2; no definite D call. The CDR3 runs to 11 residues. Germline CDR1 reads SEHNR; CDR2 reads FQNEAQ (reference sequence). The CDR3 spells CSSQDRYGYTF. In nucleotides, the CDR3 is TGTTCCAGCCAGGATCGCTATGGCTACACCTTC.

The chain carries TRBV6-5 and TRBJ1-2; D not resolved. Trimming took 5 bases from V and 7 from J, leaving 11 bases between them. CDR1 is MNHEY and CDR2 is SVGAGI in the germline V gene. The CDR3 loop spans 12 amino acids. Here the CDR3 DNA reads TGTGCCAGCAGTCCCCAAAGAGGTGGCTACACCTTC. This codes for CASSPQRGGYTF.

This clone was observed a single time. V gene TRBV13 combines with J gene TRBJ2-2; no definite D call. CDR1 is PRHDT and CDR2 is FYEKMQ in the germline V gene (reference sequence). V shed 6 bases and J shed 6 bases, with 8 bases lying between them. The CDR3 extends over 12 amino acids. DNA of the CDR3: TGTGCCAGCAGTCGTGAGGCCGGGGAGCTGTTTTTT. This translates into CASSREAGELFF. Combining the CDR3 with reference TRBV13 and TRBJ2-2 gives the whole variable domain AAGVIQSPRHLIKEKRETATLKCYPIPRHDTVYWYQQGPGQDPQFLISFYEKMQSDKGSIPDRFSAQQFSDYHSELNMSSLELGDSALYFCASSREAGELFFGEGSRLTVL.

CDR3 sequence (DNA): TGTGCCAGCATGATCTCGGGGGTGGCCCACTATGGCTACACCTTC. Protein: CASMISGVAHYGYTF. The V and J genes are TRBV6-1 and TRBJ1-2; maybe TRBD1 (5 bases). The germline V gene encodes CDR1 MNHNS and CDR2 SASEGT. The ends were cut back, 7 bases at V and 3 bases at J, with 18 bases in the middle. This CDR3 comprises 15 residues.

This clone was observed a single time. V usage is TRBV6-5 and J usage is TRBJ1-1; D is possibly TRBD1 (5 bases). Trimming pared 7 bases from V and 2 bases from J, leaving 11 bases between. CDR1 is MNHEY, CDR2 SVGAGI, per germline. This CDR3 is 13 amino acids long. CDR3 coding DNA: TGTGCCAGCAAGGTCGACAGAAACACTGAAGCTTTCTTT. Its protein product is CASKVDRNTEAFF.